The 27 T cell receptor beta chains in this list originate from one sample, sequenced in a study of T-cell memory formation after mild COVID-19. TCRdb itself ran the 5' RACE reads through MiXCR, one entry per CDR3 protein. The sample yields almost 350,000 distinct CDR3 sequences, around 20% seen once. Sequenced input: PBMCs or a T cell subset sorted from them (not recorded which). The source is a man in his late teens or twenties who had mild COVID-19 (a few samples of this study predate the infection). Cell type and time point are not known.

The gene calls are TRBV30 and TRBJ2-4, with D perhaps matching TRBD1 or TRBD2 (6 bases each). The CDR3 runs 12 residues. Per the germline V gene, CDR1 is GTSNPN and CDR2 is SVGIG (reference sequence). V was pared by 0 bases and J by 10 bases, with 10 bases between. This CDR3 reads CAWSVGGGIQYF. For the CDR3, the DNA is TGTGCCTGGAGTGTAGGAGGGGGGATTCAGTACTTC.

This chain connects TRBV29-1 to TRBJ1-2; D is perhaps TRBD1 (6 bases). Germline lookup yields CDR1 SQVTM and CDR2 ANQGSEA. V shed 3 bases and J shed 3 bases, with 11 bases lying between them. This CDR3 contains 13 residues. Here the CDR3 reads CSVESGVDYGYTF. In DNA form, the CDR3 reads TGCAGCGTTGAGTCAGGGGTGGACTATGGCTACACCTTC.

The genes are TRBV3-1 and TRBJ2-3; either TRBD1 or TRBD2 may fit D (5 bases each). Germline CDR1 LGHDT, CDR2 YNNKEL (reference sequence). This CDR3 has 13 residues. Between the trimmed V and J ends, which lost 5 bases and 6 bases, there was a span of 12 bases. The CDR3 DNA is TGTGCCAGCAGCAACTTTGGGGGTGATACGCAGTATTTT. Amino acid sequence: CASSNFGGDTQYF.

This clonotype was seen a handful of times. The gene calls are TRBV2 and TRBJ2-7; D is possibly TRBD1 (6 bases). CDR1 is SNHLY, CDR2 FYNNEI, per germline. The CDR3 is 14 amino acids. V shed 6 bases and J shed 4 bases, with 16 bases lying between them. The CDR3 DNA sequence: TGTGCCAGCAGCGCCTGGACAGTCCGTTACGAGCAGTACGTC. Amino acid sequence: CASSAWTVRYEQYV.

This clonotype was detected only a few times. CDR3 DNA sequence: TGCGCCAGCAGCCAAGAGGCTCGGACAGGGGTTCAGTACTTC. It codes for CASSQEARTGVQYF. The chain uses TRBV4-3 and TRBJ2-4, with 9 bases aligning to TRBD1. The V and J ends lost 0 bases and 11 bases, in that order; junction bases with no gene match: 5. Germline CDR1 LGHNA, CDR2 YSLEER. This CDR3 region has 14 residues.

This clonotype occurred a few times. The genes are TRBV29-1 and TRBJ2-4, with a possible D match to TRBD2 (6 bases). The CDR3 is 14 residues long. Per the germline V gene, CDR1 is SQVTM and CDR2 is ANQGSEA. V was cut by 0 bases and J by 8 bases, with 14 bases left in between. This CDR3 reads CSVEEGTGADIQYF. The CDR3 nucleotides are TGCAGCGTTGAAGAGGGGACTGGGGCGGACATTCAGTACTTC.

The chain links TRBV5-1 to TRBJ2-3, with TRBD2 matching over 16 bases. CDR3 length equals 18 residues. Germline V CDR1 and CDR2: SGHRS, YFSETQ. V shed 4 bases and J 1 base; nucleotides not matched to a gene: 6. The CDR3 DNA follows: TGCGCCAGCAGCAAGGGACTAGCGGGGGGGGCACGCACAGATACGCAGTATTTT. It codes for CASSKGLAGGARTDTQYF.

The rearrangement links TRBV10-2 to TRBJ2-3; the match to TRBD2 covers 10 bases. CDR3 length: 13 amino acids. Germline loops: CDR1 WSHSY, CDR2 SAAADI. The V gene end was trimmed by 10 bases and the J gene end by 4 bases; junction bases not matched to a gene: 5. For the CDR3, the DNA is TGCGCCACCACAAGCGGGGGGGCAGATACGCAGTATTTT. Translating gives CATTSGGADTQYF.

This clonotype turned up a few times. The V gene is TRBV6-1, the J gene TRBJ2-7, with D unclear. Trimming cost V 4 bases and J 6 bases, with 10 bases left between them. This CDR3 is 12 amino acids long. The V gene's germline CDR1 is MNHNS and CDR2 SASEGT. The CDR3 DNA reads TGTGCCAGCAGTGTCCTGACGGGCGAGCAGTACTTC. It yields the protein CASSVLTGEQYF.

The J gene is TRBJ2-2, the V gene TRBV12-3 or TRBV12-4, with D perhaps matching TRBD1 or TRBD2 (5 bases each). CDR3 length: 14 residues. Trimming stripped 6 bases from V and 6 bases from J, with 14 bases between. CDR3 nucleotides: TGTGCCAGCAGCCCGGGACGGTTCTCCGGGGAGCTGTTTTTT. Translating it yields CASSPGRFSGELFF.

This clonotype was seen only a few times. A much larger clone lies one base from this, so it may be a read error. The chain uses TRBV21-1 and TRBJ2-5. TRBV21-1 is a pseudogene locus. The CDR3 covers 13 residues. In nucleotides, the CDR3 is TGTGCCAGCAGCCACAGGGTCCAAGAGACCCAGTACTTC. Translated: CASSHRVQETQYF.

This clonotype was seen more than once but under ten times. The chain employs TRBV2 and TRBJ2-1; no firm D call. The V gene's germline CDR1 is SNHLY and CDR2 FYNNEI. This CDR3 comprises 12 residues. V lost 8 bases to trimming and J lost 10 bases, with 15 bases between them. The CDR3: CASVADNVEQFF. CDR3 nucleotide sequence: TGTGCCAGCGTCGCCGATAACGTAGAGCAGTTCTTC.

This clonotype was counted a few times. The chain couples TRBV7-6 to TRBJ2-2; TRBD2 matches at 8 bases. V dropped 5 bases and J dropped 6; count of bases not matched to a gene: 14. Germline values: CDR1 SGHVS, CDR2 FNYEAQ. The CDR3 is 17 amino acids. CDR3 sequence: CASSGLQAERGSGELFF. The CDR3 DNA sequence: TGTGCCAGCAGCGGCTTGCAAGCGGAGCGGGGGTCCGGGGAGCTGTTTTTT.

This clonotype was observed a few times. The rearrangement links TRBV29-1 to TRBJ1-1; D unclear. V lost 2 bases to trimming and J lost 7 bases, with 11 bases between them. The germline gives CDR1 SQVTM, CDR2 ANQGSEA. CDR3 length: 12 residues. The CDR3 is CSVEFGGFEAFF. As DNA, the CDR3 is TGCAGCGTTGAATTCGGTGGGTTTGAAGCTTTCTTT.

The V and J genes are TRBV11-2 and TRBJ2-7, with D uncertain. The germline CDR1 and CDR2 sequences are SGHAT and FQNNGV. The CDR3 is made up of 14 amino acids. V was shortened by 5 bases and J by 0 bases, with 11 bases between the two germline ends. The CDR3 reads CASSPAEFSYEQYF. Written as DNA, the CDR3 is TGTGCCAGCAGCCCCGCGGAGTTCTCCTACGAGCAGTACTTC.

This clonotype has more than one count but fewer than ten. The genes are TRBV19 and TRBJ2-7, with D perhaps assigned TRBD1 or TRBD2 (5 bases each). This CDR3 comprises 12 residues. V lost 6 bases and J lost 3, with 9 bases in between. Germline CDR1 LNHDA, CDR2 SQIVND (reference sequence). CDR3 region: CASSRDLYEQYF. DNA for the CDR3: TGTGCCAGTAGCCGGGACCTCTACGAGCAGTACTTC.

This chain links TRBV11-2 with TRBJ2-1; TRBD2 matches at 9 bases. The CDR3 extends over 13 amino acids. Germline trimming cut 5 bases from V and 7 bases from J; bases unmatched to any gene: 3. Germline-derived CDR1 and CDR2 are SGHAT and FQNNGV. In DNA form, the CDR3 reads TGTGCCAGCAGCCGCGGGGGGGAAAATGAGCAGTTCTTC. Translated: CASSRGGENEQFF. Filled out from reference TRBV11-2 and TRBJ2-1, the complete variable domain reads EAGVAQSPRYKIIEKRQSVAFWCNPISGHATLYWYQQILGQGPKLLIQFQNNGVVDDSQLPKDRFSAERLKGVDSTLKIQPAKLEDSAVYLCASSRGGENEQFFGPGTRLTVL.

The chain couples TRBV6-6 to TRBJ1-1; 7 bases align to TRBD1. The CDR3 has 15 amino acids. Germline-derived CDR1 and CDR2 are MNHNY and SVGAGI (reference sequence). The V and J ends lost 7 bases and 6 bases, in that order; junction bases with no gene match: 14. CDR3 DNA sequence: TGTGCCAGCACCTTTACCGCGACAGGGACCCCTGAAGCTTTCTTT. Translation: CASTFTATGTPEAFF.

The V gene is TRBV20-1, the J gene TRBJ1-5, with TRBD1 as a possible D gene (6 bases). Germline lookup yields CDR1 DFQATT and CDR2 SNEGSKA (reference sequence). Trimming shortened V by 4 bases and J by 3 bases, and 16 bases separated the two germline ends. This CDR3 is built from 15 residues. This CDR3 reads CSATDRSFFNQPQHF. CDR3 bases: TGCAGTGCTACAGACAGGTCCTTCTTCAATCAGCCCCAGCATTTT.

J is TRBJ2-3 and V is TRBV7-9, with D perhaps TRBD2 (5 bases). The germline CDR1 and CDR2 sequences are SEHNR and FQNEAQ (reference sequence). This CDR3 has 15 amino acids. V lost 8 bases and J lost 3, with 18 bases in between. This CDR3 is CASDLGLPGTDTQYF. The CDR3 DNA sequence: TGTGCCAGCGATCTCGGGCTGCCGGGGACAGATACGCAGTATTTT. Looking up the rest from reference TRBV7-9 and TRBJ2-3 gives the full variable domain: DTGVSQNPRHKITKRGQNVTFRCDPISEHNRLYWYRQTLGQGPEFLTYFQNEAQLEKSRLLSDRFSAERPKGSFSTLEIQRTEQGDSAMYLCASDLGLPGTDTQYFGPGTRLTVL.

This clonotype was counted only a few times. In DNA form, the CDR3 reads TGTGCCAGCTCACCTGGGGGACCCAGAAGCAATCAGCCCCAGCATTTT. Translated: CASSPGGPRSNQPQHF. V is TRBV18 and J is TRBJ1-5, with a possible D match to TRBD1 (5 bases). V was clipped by 3 bases and J by 1 base, with 13 bases between them. Germline loops: CDR1 KGHSH, CDR2 LQKENI. The CDR3 loop spans 16 amino acids.

J is TRBJ2-7 and V is TRBV4-3, with D perhaps TRBD1 or TRBD2 (6 bases each). CDR1 is LGHNA, CDR2 YSLEER, per germline. The CDR3 length is 16 residues. V lost 0 bases to trimming and J lost 4 bases, with 16 bases between them. The CDR3 is CASSQEEVAGTYEQYF. The CDR3 region has the DNA TGCGCCAGCAGCCAAGAGGAAGTCGCGGGGACATACGAGCAGTACTTC.

This clonotype was counted between two and nine times. The chain couples TRBV6-2 or TRBV6-3 to TRBJ2-5; D perhaps matches TRBD2 (5 bases). The CDR3 contains 15 residues. In germline, CDR1 is MNHEY, CDR2 SVGEGT. V dropped 5 bases and J dropped 5 bases, with 18 bases sitting between them. The CDR3 DNA reads TGTGCCAGCAGTCGGAGAGACTACCGCGGGGAGACCCAGTACTTC. Translation: CASSRRDYRGETQYF.

The genes are TRBV12-3 or TRBV12-4 and TRBJ1-1; D unclear. This CDR3 has 15 residues. The V gene lost 4 bases and the J gene lost 0 bases, with 12 bases spanning the gap. CDR3 region: CASSSSDIMNTEAFF. The CDR3 bases are TGTGCCAGCAGTTCCTCAGACATAATGAACACTGAAGCTTTCTTT.

The chain uses TRBV12-3 or TRBV12-4 and TRBJ1-1, with D tentatively TRBD1 (5 bases). This CDR3 spans 13 amino acids. V shed 3 bases and J shed 9 bases, with 14 bases lying between them. The CDR3 reads CASSFSRTTQAFF. The CDR3 bases are TGTGCCAGCAGTTTCTCTCGGACAACTCAAGCTTTCTTT.

J is TRBJ1-5 and V is TRBV19, with a possible D match to TRBD1 (6 bases). Trimming stripped 1 base from V and 2 bases from J, with 12 bases between. Germline CDR1 LNHDA, CDR2 SQIVND (reference sequence). There are 16 residues in the CDR3. The CDR3 nucleotides read TGTGCCAGTAGTATAGTTCAGGGGCACGGCAATCAGCCCCAGCATTTT. It specifies CASSIVQGHGNQPQHF.

This clonotype was seen only a few times. The V call is TRBV7-8, the J call TRBJ1-6, with D perhaps TRBD1 (5 bases). The CDR3 has 15 residues. Germline V gene data show CDR1 as SGHVS and CDR2 as FQNEAQ. The germline V and J ends were trimmed by 2 bases and 6 bases, with 11 bases remaining between them. The CDR3 loop reads CASSLLKTVNSPLHF. For the CDR3, the DNA is TGTGCCAGCAGCTTATTGAAGACAGTTAATTCACCCCTCCACTTT.